This T cell receptor beta chain was identified during a study of cytomegalovirus exposure and HLA in healthy donors. Both 60 Vbeta primers and 13 Jbeta primers went into the PCR. Libraries were prepared by immunoSEQ multiplex PCR; TCRdb keeps only in-frame clonotypes and omits some of them. The sample contains over 150,000 clones, around 80% of which appear only once. Sequenced: PBMCs. The TCR sequence derives from a woman aged 40 to 50 in good health and CMV-seronegative.

CDR3 region: CASSLPGTGDEKLFF. DNA for the CDR3: TGTGCCAGCAGTTTACCCGGGACAGGGGATGAAAAACTGTTTTTT. The chain carries TRBV28 and TRBJ1-4, with 10 bases identical to TRBD1. This CDR3 is 15 amino acids long. The germline V gene encodes CDR1 MDHEN and CDR2 SYDVKM. V gave up 2 bases and J gave up 6 bases; unmatched junction bases: 3. Looking up the rest from reference TRBV28 and TRBJ1-4 gives the full variable domain: DVKVTQSSRYLVKRTGEKVFLECVQDMDHENMFWYRQDPGLGLRLIYFSYDVKMKEKGDIPEGYSVSREKKERFSLILESASTNQTSMYLCASSLPGTGDEKLFFGSGTQLSVL.